These T cell receptor beta chains were read from a single sample in a study of CD8 T cells in ankylosing spondylitis. TCRdb recomputed calls from the 5' RACE reads with MiXCR, one row per CDR3 protein. Of under 250,000 distinct CDR3 sequences in the sample, under 12% were seen once. Input material: blood, either unsorted or a sorted T cell fraction (not recorded which). These TCRs come from a male donor with ankylosing spondylitis or in good health (not recorded which). Each CDR3 is given without its conserved first and last residue.

cdr3_aa: ASTDGGGAGDTQY
cdr3_length: 13
j_call: TRBJ2-3
v_call: TRBV5-1

cdr3_aa: ASSQSRLAGGADTQY
cdr3_length: 15
j_call: TRBJ2-3
v_call: TRBV4-1

cdr3_aa: SAPMGQGQY
cdr3_length: 9
j_call: TRBJ2-7
v_call: TRBV20-1

cdr3_aa: ASSESAGVPHEQF
cdr3_length: 13
j_call: TRBJ2-1
v_call: TRBV25-1

cdr3_aa: ASSPGTGTEAF
cdr3_length: 11
j_call: TRBJ1-1
v_call: TRBV7-9

cdr3_aa: SARLPGPNTGELF
cdr3_length: 13
j_call: TRBJ2-2
v_call: TRBV20-1

cdr3_aa: ASSLARGNEQF
cdr3_length: 11
j_call: TRBJ2-1
v_call: TRBV7-7

cdr3_aa: ATSDSRGVSTGELF
cdr3_length: 14
j_call: TRBJ2-2
v_call: TRBV24-1

cdr3_aa: ASSLSGRVYEQY
cdr3_length: 12
j_call: TRBJ2-7
v_call: TRBV27

cdr3_aa: ASSLEGKRGTDTQY
cdr3_length: 14
j_call: TRBJ2-3
v_call: TRBV5-1

cdr3_aa: ASSLGGTVHNQPQH
cdr3_length: 14
j_call: TRBJ1-5
v_call: TRBV7-2

cdr3_aa: ASSKGLFTDTQY
cdr3_length: 12
j_call: TRBJ2-3
v_call: TRBV5-1

cdr3_aa: ASSLVGSGRVNEQF
cdr3_length: 14
j_call: TRBJ2-1
v_call: TRBV5-1

cdr3_aa: ASSAHGGSAEAF
cdr3_length: 12
j_call: TRBJ1-1
v_call: TRBV14

cdr3_aa: ASSQGILLQGAWTF
cdr3_length: 14
j_call: TRBJ1-1
v_call: TRBV3-1

cdr3_aa: ASRAQGRLNTGELF
cdr3_length: 14
j_call: TRBJ2-2
v_call: TRBV6-1

cdr3_aa: ASSLADVSDYNEQF
cdr3_length: 14
j_call: TRBJ2-1
v_call: TRBV7-9

cdr3_aa: ASSSHLDPGVGETQY
cdr3_length: 15
j_call: TRBJ2-5
v_call: TRBV13

cdr3_aa: ASSKVYPPDLLGKEAF
cdr3_length: 16
j_call: TRBJ1-1
v_call: TRBV21-1